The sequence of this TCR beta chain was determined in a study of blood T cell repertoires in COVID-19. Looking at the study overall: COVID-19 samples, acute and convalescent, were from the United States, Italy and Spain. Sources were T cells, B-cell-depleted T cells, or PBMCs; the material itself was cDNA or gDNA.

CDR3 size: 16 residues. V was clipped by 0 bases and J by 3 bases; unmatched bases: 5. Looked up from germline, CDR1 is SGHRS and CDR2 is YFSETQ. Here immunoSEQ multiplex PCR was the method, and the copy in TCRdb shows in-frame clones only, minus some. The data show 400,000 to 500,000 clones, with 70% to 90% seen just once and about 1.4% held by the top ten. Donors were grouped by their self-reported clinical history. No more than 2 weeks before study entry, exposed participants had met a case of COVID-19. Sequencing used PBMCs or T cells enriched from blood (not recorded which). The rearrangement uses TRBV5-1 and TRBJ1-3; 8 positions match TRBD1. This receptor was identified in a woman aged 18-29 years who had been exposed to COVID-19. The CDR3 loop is CASSLAGGRYGNTIYF. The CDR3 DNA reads TGCGCCAGCAGCTTGGCAGGGGGCAGGTATGGAAACACCATATATTTT.